The 16 T cell receptor beta chains presented below share a single source sample, sequenced in a study of T cells in localized non-small cell lung cancer. The protocol was immunoSEQ multiplex PCR, while the TCRdb copy is restricted to in-frame clones and leaves out a portion. Of approximately 41,000 clones in the sample, about 88% were seen once. Sequencing was performed on peripheral blood, taken before any cancer treatment. The origin of the receptors is a woman aged 18-49 years with stage III lung adenocarcinoma.

Sample share makes this clone medium-sized (0.01 to 0.1%). This sequence joins TRBV19 and TRBJ2-7; D possibly corresponds to TRBD1 (6 bases). This CDR3 has 14 residues. The germline gives CDR1 LNHDA, CDR2 SQIVND (reference sequence). Trimming removed 1 base from V and 5 bases from J, with 12 bases in between. The CDR3 loop reads CASSIVARGNEQYF. Written as DNA, the CDR3 is TGTGCCAGTAGTATAGTCGCCAGGGGAAACGAGCAGTACTTC. The full variable domain, rest sourced from reference TRBV19 and TRBJ2-7, is DGGITQSPKYLFRKEGQNVTLSCEQNLNHDAMYWYRQDPGQGLRLIYYSQIVNDFQKGDIAEGYSVSREKKESFPLTVTSAQKNPTAFYLCASSIVARGNEQYFGPGTRLTVT.

The chain employs TRBV14 and TRBJ2-3; a possible D gene is TRBD1 (6 bases). Trimming removed 5 bases at V and 2 bases at J, with 8 bases between. The CDR3 consists of 13 residues. In germline, CDR1 is SGHDN, CDR2 FVKESK. The CDR3 DNA reads as TGTGCCAGCAGCAGGGGGACCACAGATACGCAGTATTTT. Translated: CASSRGTTDTQYF. The full variable domain, rest sourced from reference TRBV14 and TRBJ2-3, is EAGVTQFPSHSVIEKGQTVTLRCDPISGHDNLYWYRRVMGKEIKFLLHFVKESKQDESGMPNNRFLAERTGGTYSTLKVQPAELEDSGVYFCASSRGTTDTQYFGPGTRLTVL.

The gene calls are TRBV6-5 and TRBJ1-2; possibly TRBD1 for D (6 bases). Germline loops: CDR1 MNHEY, CDR2 SVGAGI. This CDR3 is 13 amino acids long. The germline V and J ends were trimmed by 7 bases and 2 bases, with 11 bases remaining between them. This CDR3 is CASMGRGNYGYTF. In DNA form, the CDR3 reads TGTGCCAGCATGGGTAGGGGGAACTATGGCTACACCTTC.

The chain combines TRBV5-1 with TRBJ2-7; 7 bases match TRBD1. Germline lookup yields CDR1 SGHRS and CDR2 YFSETQ. J gave up 2 bases and V 1 base, and 6 bases lay outside the gene matches. CDR3 length equals 15 residues. CDR3 region: CASSLTGTVTYEQYF. The CDR3 bases are TGCGCCAGCAGCTTGACCGGGACAGTGACCTACGAGCAGTACTTC.

Written as DNA, the CDR3 is TGTGCCAGCAGCTTGTGGGCAGGGGCCGTTAAAAAACTGTTTTTT. Translation: CASSLWAGAVKKLFF. The chain has TRBV5-6 and TRBJ1-4, with a tentative D call TRBD1 (6 bases). V was clipped by 1 base and J by 9 bases, with 16 bases between them. The CDR3 totals 15 residues. The V gene's germline CDR1 is SGHDT and CDR2 YYEEEE. The full variable domain, completed using reference TRBV5-6 and TRBJ1-4, is DAGVTQSPTHLIKTRGQQVTLRCSPKSGHDTVSWYQQALGQGPQFIFQYYEEEERQRGNFPDRFSGHQFPNYSSELNVNALLLGDSALYLCASSLWAGAVKKLFFGSGTQLSVL.

The gene calls are TRBV25-1 and TRBJ2-3; weak D call: TRBD1 (6 bases). V was pared by 6 bases and J by 4 bases, with 17 bases between. The length of the CDR3 is 15 residues. Per the germline V gene, CDR1 is MGHDK and CDR2 is SYGVNS. The CDR3 sequence: CASSDSRQVSDTQYF. The CDR3 bases are TGTGCCAGCAGCGATTCGCGACAGGTTTCAGATACGCAGTATTTT.

The chain uses TRBV9 and TRBJ2-1, with D perhaps TRBD2 (5 bases). V dropped 1 base and J dropped 12 bases, with 17 bases sitting between them. The CDR3 loop spans 14 amino acids. Looked up from germline, CDR1 is SGDLS and CDR2 is YYNGEE. The CDR3 DNA reads TGTGCCAGCAGCGTATATCCTAGCACCTCGGCGCAGTTCTTC. It is translated as CASSVYPSTSAQFF.

The chain recombines TRBV5-6 with TRBJ1-2; D gene unclear. The V end was cut by 0 bases, the J end by 8 bases, with 8 bases between. The CDR3 is 12 amino acids. Germline values: CDR1 SGHDT, CDR2 YYEEEE. The CDR3 region is CASSLGAEGYTF. The CDR3 DNA reads as TGTGCCAGCAGCTTGGGAGCAGAAGGCTACACCTTC.

On this clone itself: This sample also contains other DNA sequences that code for the same CDR3. The V and J genes are TRBV7-2 and TRBJ1-1; TRBD1 might be the D (5 bases). The length of the CDR3 is 13 residues. V was cut by 3 bases and J by 1 base, with 6 bases left in between. The germline gives CDR1 SGHTA, CDR2 FQGNSA. This chain's CDR3 is CASSFQGNTEAFF. CDR3 DNA sequence: TGTGCCAGCAGCTTTCAGGGGAACACTGAAGCTTTCTTT.

Only one count was recorded for this clone. The chain employs TRBV9 and TRBJ1-2; tentatively, D is TRBD1 (5 bases). In germline, CDR1 is SGDLS, CDR2 YYNGEE. Trimming removed 0 bases at V and 8 bases at J, with 14 bases between. The CDR3 consists of 14 residues. The CDR3 here is CASSVEDRLGGYTF. The CDR3, as DNA: TGTGCCAGCAGCGTAGAAGACAGATTAGGGGGCTACACCTTC.

This clone has only one observation. This rearrangement joins TRBV11-3 to TRBJ2-2, with TRBD1 matching over 9 bases. After removal of 1 base from V and 5 bases from J, the junction contained 8 bases not matched to a gene. This CDR3 spans 17 amino acids. Germline V lookup: CDR1 SGHNT, CDR2 YENEEA. CDR3 sequence reads: CASSLGRGTGSTGELFF. Written as DNA, the CDR3 is TGTGCCAGCAGCTTAGGCAGAGGGACAGGGAGTACCGGGGAGCTGTTTTTT.

This clone was seen once. The chain employs TRBV18 and TRBJ1-1; 7 positions agree with TRBD1. CDR1 and CDR2 from the germline V gene are KGHSH and LQKENI. This CDR3 has 16 amino acids. V was clipped by 3 bases and J by 1 base; unmatched bases: 8. This CDR3 reads CASSPRRGQKNTEAFF. The CDR3 DNA follows: TGTGCCAGCTCACCGAGACGGGGACAGAAGAACACTGAAGCTTTCTTT. Supplemented by reference TRBV18 and TRBJ1-1, the full variable domain reads NAGVMQNPRHLVRRRGQEARLRCSPMKGHSHVYWYRQLPEEGLKFMVYLQKENIIDESGMPKERFSAEFPKEGPSILRIQQVVRGDSAAYFCASSPRRGQKNTEAFFGQGTRLTVV.

CDR3 bases: TGTGCCAGCAGCTTACACGGGACCCAATATAATTCACCCCTCCACTTT. Encoded protein: CASSLHGTQYNSPLHF. The genes are TRBV11-2 and TRBJ1-6; a possible D gene is TRBD1 (5 bases). CDR1 and CDR2 (germline): SGHAT, FQNNGV. V was pared by 2 bases and J by 4 bases, with 12 bases between. The CDR3 is made up of 16 amino acids.

The CDR3 DNA follows: TGTGCCAGCAGCCAGGGGACGTATGAAAAACTGTTTTTT. This codes for CASSQGTYEKLFF. This rearrangement joins TRBV14 to TRBJ1-4; a possible D gene is TRBD1 (5 bases). The CDR3 runs 13 residues. V was trimmed by 3 bases and J by 6 bases, leaving 8 bases between them. Germline V lookup: CDR1 SGHDN, CDR2 FVKESK. Full variable domain (rest looked up from reference TRBV14 and TRBJ1-4): EAGVTQFPSHSVIEKGQTVTLRCDPISGHDNLYWYRRVMGKEIKFLLHFVKESKQDESGMPNNRFLAERTGGTYSTLKVQPAELEDSGVYFCASSQGTYEKLFFGSGTQLSVL.

J is TRBJ1-1 and V is TRBV19; TRBD1 might be the D (5 bases). CDR1 is LNHDA and CDR2 is SQIVND in the germline V gene (reference sequence). V lost 9 bases and J lost 0, with 8 bases in between. The CDR3 loop spans 12 amino acids. CDR3 sequence reads: CASRQLNTEAFF. CDR3 in DNA: TGTGCCAGCAGACAGCTGAACACTGAAGCTTTCTTT.

The chain uses TRBV4-2 and TRBJ1-2; the D is unclear. The CDR3 consists of 14 residues. The V gene's germline CDR1 is LGHNA and CDR2 YNFKEQ. V gave up 1 base and J gave up 2 bases, with 8 bases separating them. This CDR3 is CASSQVGTNYGYTF. The CDR3 DNA follows: TGTGCCAGCAGCCAAGTCGGTACAAACTATGGCTACACCTTC.